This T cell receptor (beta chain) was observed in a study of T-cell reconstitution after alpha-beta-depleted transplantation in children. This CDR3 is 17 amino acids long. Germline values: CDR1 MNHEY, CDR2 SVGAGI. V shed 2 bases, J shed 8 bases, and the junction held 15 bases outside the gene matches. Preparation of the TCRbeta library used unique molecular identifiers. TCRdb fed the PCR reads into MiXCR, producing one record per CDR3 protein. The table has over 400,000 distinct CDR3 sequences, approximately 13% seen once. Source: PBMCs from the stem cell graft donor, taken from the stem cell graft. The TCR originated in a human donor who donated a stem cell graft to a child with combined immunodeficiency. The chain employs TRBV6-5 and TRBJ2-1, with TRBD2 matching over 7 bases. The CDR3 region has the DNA TGTGCCAGCAGTTACGGTGGGAGGGGCACTAGCGCCGATGAGCAGTTCTTC. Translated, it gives CASSYGGRGTSADEQFF.